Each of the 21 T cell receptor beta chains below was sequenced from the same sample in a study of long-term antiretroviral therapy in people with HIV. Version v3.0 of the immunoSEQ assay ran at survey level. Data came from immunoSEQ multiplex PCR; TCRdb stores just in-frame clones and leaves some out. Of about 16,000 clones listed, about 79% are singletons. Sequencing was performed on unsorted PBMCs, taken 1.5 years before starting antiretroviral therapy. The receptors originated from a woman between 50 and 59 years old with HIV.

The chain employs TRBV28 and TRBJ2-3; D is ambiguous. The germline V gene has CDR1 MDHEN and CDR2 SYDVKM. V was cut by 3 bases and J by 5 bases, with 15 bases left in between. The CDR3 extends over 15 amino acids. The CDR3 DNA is TGTGCCAGCAGTTTCCCGCCCCCTTGGGTAGATACGCAGTATTTT. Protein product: CASSFPPPWVDTQYF.

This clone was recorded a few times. In DNA, the CDR3 is TGTGCCAGCAGACCGGGACAGGGGGCGTACGAGCAGTACTTC. Translated: CASRPGQGAYEQYF. The V and J genes are TRBV11-2 and TRBJ2-7, with 12 bases matching TRBD1. V lost 6 bases, J lost 4 bases, and 4 bases stayed unmatched. The CDR3 is 14 residues long. Germline CDR1 SGHAT, CDR2 FQNNGV.

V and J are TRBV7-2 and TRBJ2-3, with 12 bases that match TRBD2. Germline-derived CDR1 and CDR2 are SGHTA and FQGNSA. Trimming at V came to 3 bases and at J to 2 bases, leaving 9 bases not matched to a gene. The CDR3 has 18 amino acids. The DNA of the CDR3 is TGTGCCAGCAGCTTTGCGGCTAGCGGGGGGGTTTTCACAGATACGCAGTATTTT. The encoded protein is CASSFAASGGVFTDTQYF.

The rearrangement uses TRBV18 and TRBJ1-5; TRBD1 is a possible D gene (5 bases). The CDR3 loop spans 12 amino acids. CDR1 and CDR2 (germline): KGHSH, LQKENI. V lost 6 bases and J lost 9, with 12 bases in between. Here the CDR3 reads CASSPGGGPQHF. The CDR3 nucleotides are TGTGCCAGCTCTCCGGGCGGGGGGCCCCAGCATTTT.

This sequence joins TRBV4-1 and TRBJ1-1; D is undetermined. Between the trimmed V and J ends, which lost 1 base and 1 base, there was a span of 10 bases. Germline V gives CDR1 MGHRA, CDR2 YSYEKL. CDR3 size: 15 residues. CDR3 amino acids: CASSQGPDGNTEAFF. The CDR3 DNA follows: TGCGCCAGCAGCCAAGGACCTGACGGGAACACTGAAGCTTTCTTT.

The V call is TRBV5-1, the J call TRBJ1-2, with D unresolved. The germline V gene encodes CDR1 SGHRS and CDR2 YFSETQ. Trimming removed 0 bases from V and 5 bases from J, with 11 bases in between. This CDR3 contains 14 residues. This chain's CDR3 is CASSLVTVYYGYTF. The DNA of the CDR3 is TGCGCCAGCAGCTTGGTCACAGTCTATTATGGCTACACCTTC.

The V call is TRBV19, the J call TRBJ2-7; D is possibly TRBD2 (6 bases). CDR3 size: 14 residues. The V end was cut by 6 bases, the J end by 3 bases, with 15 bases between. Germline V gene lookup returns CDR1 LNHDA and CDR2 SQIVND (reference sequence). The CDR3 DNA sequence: TGTGCCAGTAGCCCGGGGGTCGGGAACTACGAGCAGTACTTC. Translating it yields CASSPGVGNYEQYF.

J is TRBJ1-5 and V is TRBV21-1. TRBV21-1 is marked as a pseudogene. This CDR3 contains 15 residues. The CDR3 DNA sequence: TGTGCCAGCAGCCTCTCCCCGGTGAGTGATCAGCCCCAGCATTTT. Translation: CASSLSPVSDQPQHF.

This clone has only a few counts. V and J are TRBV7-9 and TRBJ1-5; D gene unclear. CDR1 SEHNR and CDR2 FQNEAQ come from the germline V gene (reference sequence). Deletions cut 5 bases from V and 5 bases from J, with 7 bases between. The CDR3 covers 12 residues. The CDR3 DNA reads TGTGCCAGCAGCCCGACGGATCAGCCCCAGCATTTT. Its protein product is CASSPTDQPQHF.

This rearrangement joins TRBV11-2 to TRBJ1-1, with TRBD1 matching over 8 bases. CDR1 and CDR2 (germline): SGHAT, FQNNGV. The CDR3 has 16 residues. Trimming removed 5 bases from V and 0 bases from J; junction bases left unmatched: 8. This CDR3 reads CASSTFRGPMNTEAFF. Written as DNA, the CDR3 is TGTGCCAGCAGCACCTTCAGGGGGCCAATGAACACTGAAGCTTTCTTT.

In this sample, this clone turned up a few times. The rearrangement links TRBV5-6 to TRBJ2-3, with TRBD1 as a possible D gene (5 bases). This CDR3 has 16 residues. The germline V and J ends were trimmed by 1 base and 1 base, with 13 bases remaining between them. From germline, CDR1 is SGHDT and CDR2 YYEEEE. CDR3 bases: TGTGCCAGCAGCTTGTCAGGGAAGGTCCGCACAGATACGCAGTATTTT. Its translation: CASSLSGKVRTDTQYF.

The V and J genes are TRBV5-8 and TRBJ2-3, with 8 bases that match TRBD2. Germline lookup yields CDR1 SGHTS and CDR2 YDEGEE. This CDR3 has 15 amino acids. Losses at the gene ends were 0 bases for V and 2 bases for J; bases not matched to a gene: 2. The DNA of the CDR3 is TGTGCCAGCAGCTTGGTAGCGGGGTACACAGATACGCAGTATTTT. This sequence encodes CASSLVAGYTDTQYF.

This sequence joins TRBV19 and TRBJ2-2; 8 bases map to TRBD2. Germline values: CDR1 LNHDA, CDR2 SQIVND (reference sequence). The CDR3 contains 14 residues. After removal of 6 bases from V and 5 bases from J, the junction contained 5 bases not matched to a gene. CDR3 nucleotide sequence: TGTGCCAGTAGGGAGCGGGGGCGAACCGGGGAGCTGTTTTTT. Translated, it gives CASRERGRTGELFF.

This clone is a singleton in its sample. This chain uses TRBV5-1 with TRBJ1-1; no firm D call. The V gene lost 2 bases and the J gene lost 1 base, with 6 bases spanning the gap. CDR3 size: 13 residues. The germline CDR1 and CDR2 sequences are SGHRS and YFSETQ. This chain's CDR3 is CASSFSWNTEAFF. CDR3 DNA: TGCGCCAGCAGCTTCTCTTGGAACACTGAAGCTTTCTTT.

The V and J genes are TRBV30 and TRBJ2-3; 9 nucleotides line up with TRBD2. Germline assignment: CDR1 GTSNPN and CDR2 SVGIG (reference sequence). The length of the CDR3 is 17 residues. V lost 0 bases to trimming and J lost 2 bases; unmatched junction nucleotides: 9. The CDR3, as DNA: TGTGCCTGGAGTGTACTCCCGCAGCGGGGGGCCACAGATACGCAGTATTTT. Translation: CAWSVLPQRGATDTQYF.

This CDR3 reads CASSLSPEAGQALHF. DNA of the CDR3: TGTGCCAGCAGTTTATCACCGGAGGCAGGTCAGGCCCTCCACTTT. J is TRBJ1-6 and V is TRBV28; D remains ambiguous. Germline values: CDR1 MDHEN, CDR2 SYDVKM. The CDR3 extends over 15 amino acids. The V end lost 1 base, the J end lost 14 bases, and 18 bases lay between the germline ends.

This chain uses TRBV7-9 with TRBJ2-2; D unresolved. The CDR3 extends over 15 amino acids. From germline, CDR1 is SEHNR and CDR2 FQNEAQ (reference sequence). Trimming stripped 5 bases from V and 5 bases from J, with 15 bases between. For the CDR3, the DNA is TGTGCCAGCAGCGTGCCTAGTGTCGGAACCGGGGAGCTGTTTTTT. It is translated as CASSVPSVGTGELFF.

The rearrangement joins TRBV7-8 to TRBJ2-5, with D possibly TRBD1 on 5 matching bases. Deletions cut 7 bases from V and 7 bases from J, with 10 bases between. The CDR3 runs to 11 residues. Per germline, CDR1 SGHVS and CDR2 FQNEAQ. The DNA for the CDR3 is TGTGCCAGCACCATAAGGGGGACCCAGTACTTC. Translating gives CASTIRGTQYF. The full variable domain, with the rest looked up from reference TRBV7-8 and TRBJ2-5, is GAGVSQSPRYKVAKRGQDVALRCDPISGHVSLFWYQQALGQGPEFLTYFQNEAQLDKSGLPSDRFFAERPEGSVSTLKIQRTQQEDSAVYLCASTIRGTQYFGPGTRLLVL.

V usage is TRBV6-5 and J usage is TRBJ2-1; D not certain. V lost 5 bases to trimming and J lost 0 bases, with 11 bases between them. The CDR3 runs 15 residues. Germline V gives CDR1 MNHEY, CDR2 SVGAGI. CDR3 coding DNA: TGTGCCAGCAGTGTCCAGAGTGGCTCCTACAATGAGCAGTTCTTC. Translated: CASSVQSGSYNEQFF.

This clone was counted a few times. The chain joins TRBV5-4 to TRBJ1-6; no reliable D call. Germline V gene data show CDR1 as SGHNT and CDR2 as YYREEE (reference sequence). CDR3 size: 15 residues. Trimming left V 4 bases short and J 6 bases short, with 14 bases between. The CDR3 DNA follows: TGTGCCAGCAGCGACGGAGTTCTGGTTAATTCACCCCTCCACTTT. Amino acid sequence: CASSDGVLVNSPLHF.

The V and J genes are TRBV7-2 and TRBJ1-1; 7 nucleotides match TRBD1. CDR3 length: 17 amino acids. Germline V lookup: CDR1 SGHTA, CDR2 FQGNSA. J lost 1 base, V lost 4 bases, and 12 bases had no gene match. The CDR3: CASSSPGGGNRNTEAFF. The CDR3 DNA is TGTGCCAGCAGCTCCCCCGGAGGGGGCAATCGGAACACTGAAGCTTTCTTT. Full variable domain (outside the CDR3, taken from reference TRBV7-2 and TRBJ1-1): GAGVSQSPSNKVTEKGKDVELRCDPISGHTALYWYRQSLGQGLEFLIYFQGNSAPDKSGLPSDRFSAERTGGSVSTLTIQRTQQEDSAVYLCASSSPGGGNRNTEAFFGQGTRLTVV.